This TCR beta chain was sequenced in a study of post-analysis software for immune sequencing data. Study at large: As for disease course, relapsing-remitting, secondary progressive and progressive-relapsing multiple sclerosis were all included. General observations from the study: Analysis by F measure revealed that same-batch samples clustered strongly together. About five TRBV segments (TRBV5-6, TRBV5-1 and TRBV20-1 among them) occurred more frequently in patients than in controls. The study found significantly lower normalized Chao1 diversity in multiple sclerosis patients than in controls.

This clonotype was counted only a few times. Antigen specificity is unknown. Prepared libraries of TCR beta cDNA carried unique molecular identifiers. TCRdb recomputed calls from the PCR reads with MiXCR, one row per CDR3 protein. The table shows 700,000 to 800,000 distinct CDR3 sequences, with less than 35% occurring only once. Deletions cut 0 bases from V and 4 bases from J, with 9 bases between. Germline V gene lookup returns CDR1 DFQATT and CDR2 SNEGSKA (reference sequence). This CDR3 spans 13 amino acids. This rearrangement joins TRBV20-1 to TRBJ2-5, with unresolved D. The source of this sequence is a girl aged 10 to 17 with multiple sclerosis. Material for sequencing was blood. CDR3 residues: CSARDPYGETQYF. The CDR3 DNA reads as TGCAGTGCTAGAGACCCATATGGAGAGACCCAGTACTTC.